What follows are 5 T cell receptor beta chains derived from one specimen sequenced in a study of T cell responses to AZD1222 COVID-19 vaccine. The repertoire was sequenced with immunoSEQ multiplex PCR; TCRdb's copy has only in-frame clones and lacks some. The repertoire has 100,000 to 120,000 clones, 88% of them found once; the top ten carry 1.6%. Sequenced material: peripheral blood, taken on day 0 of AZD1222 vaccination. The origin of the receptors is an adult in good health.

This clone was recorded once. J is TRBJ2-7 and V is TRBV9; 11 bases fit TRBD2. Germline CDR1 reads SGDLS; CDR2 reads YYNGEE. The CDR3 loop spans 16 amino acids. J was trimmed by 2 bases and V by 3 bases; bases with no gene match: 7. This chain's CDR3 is CASSEGGLADTYEQYF. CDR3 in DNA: TGTGCCAGCAGCGAGGGGGGACTAGCGGATACCTACGAGCAGTACTTC.

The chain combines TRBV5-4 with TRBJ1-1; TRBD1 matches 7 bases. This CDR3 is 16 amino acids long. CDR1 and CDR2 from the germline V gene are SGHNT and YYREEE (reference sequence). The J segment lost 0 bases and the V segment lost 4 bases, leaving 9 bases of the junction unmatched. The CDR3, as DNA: TGTGCCAGCAGCCCCCCGGGACAGTTTATGAACACTGAAGCTTTCTTT. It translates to CASSPPGQFMNTEAFF.

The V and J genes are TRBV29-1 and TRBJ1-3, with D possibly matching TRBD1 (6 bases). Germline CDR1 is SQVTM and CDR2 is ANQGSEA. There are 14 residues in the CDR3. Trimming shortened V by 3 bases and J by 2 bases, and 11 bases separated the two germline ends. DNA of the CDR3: TGCAGCGTTGATAACAGGGTAGCTGGAAACACCATATATTTT. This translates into CSVDNRVAGNTIYF. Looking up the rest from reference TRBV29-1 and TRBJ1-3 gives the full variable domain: SAVISQKPSRDICQRGTSLTIQCQVDSQVTMMFWYRQQPGQSLTLIATANQGSEATYESGFVIDKFPISRPNLTFSTLTVSNMSPEDSSIYLCSVDNRVAGNTIYFGEGSWLTVV.

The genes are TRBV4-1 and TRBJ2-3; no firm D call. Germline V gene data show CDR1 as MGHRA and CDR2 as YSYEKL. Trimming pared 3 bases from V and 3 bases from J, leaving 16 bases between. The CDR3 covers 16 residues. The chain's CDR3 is CASSQARSPPTDTQYF. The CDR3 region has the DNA TGCGCCAGCAGCCAGGCGAGGAGTCCCCCAACAGATACGCAGTATTTT.

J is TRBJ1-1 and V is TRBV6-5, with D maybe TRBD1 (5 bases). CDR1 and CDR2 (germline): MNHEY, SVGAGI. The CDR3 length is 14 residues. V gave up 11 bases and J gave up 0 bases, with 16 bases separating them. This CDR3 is CACQVEGLNTEAFF. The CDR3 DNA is TGTGCCTGCCAGGTTGAGGGACTGAACACTGAAGCTTTCTTT.